This is a list of T cell receptor beta chains from one sample in a study of PD-1 blockade in classical Hodgkin lymphoma. Profiling relied on immunoSEQ multiplex PCR, and the TCRdb table lists in-frame clones only, not all of them. The sample has about 76,000 clones; around 86% are singletons. The specimen was peripheral blood mononuclear cells (PBMCs), collected at baseline. Source of these receptors: a human donor with classical Hodgkin lymphoma. Both conserved end residues are part of each CDR3. The order of the fields is CDR3 DNA, CDR3 protein, J gene, D gene, V gene. The D gene is left open where the match is weak.

cdr3_nt: TGTGCCAGCAGTTTATCTCAGGGGTATGGCTACACCTTC
cdr3_aa: CASSLSQGYGYTF
j_call: TRBJ1-2
d_call: .
v_call: TRBV27

cdr3_nt: TGTGCCAGCAGTTTTACAGCAGGGTCTGAAGCTTTCTTT
cdr3_aa: CASSFTAGSEAFF
j_call: TRBJ1-1
d_call: .
v_call: TRBV28

cdr3_nt: TGTGCCAGCAGCTTTATAGTAATTGAAGAGACCCAGTACTTC
cdr3_aa: CASSFIVIEETQYF
j_call: TRBJ2-5
d_call: .
v_call: TRBV7-2

cdr3_nt: TGTGCCAGTAGTACCGGAAGCGGAACACGCACAGATACGCAGTATTTT
cdr3_aa: CASSTGSGTRTDTQYF
j_call: TRBJ2-3
d_call: .
v_call: TRBV19

cdr3_nt: TGTGCCAGCAGCACAGACAGGGGGATCAATCAGCCCCAGCATTTT
cdr3_aa: CASSTDRGINQPQHF
j_call: TRBJ1-5
d_call: TRBD1
v_call: TRBV6-5

cdr3_nt: TGTGCCATCTCGGAGGGCGGCGACTGGGAGACAGAAAAACTGTTTTTT
cdr3_aa: CAISEGGDWETEKLFF
j_call: TRBJ1-4
d_call: .
v_call: TRBV10-3

cdr3_nt: TGTGCCAGCTCACCACGACGGGACAGGAACACTGAAGCTTTCTTT
cdr3_aa: CASSPRRDRNTEAFF
j_call: TRBJ1-1
d_call: TRBD1
v_call: TRBV18

cdr3_nt: TGTGCCAGCACCGCCGGGGGGGGGAATCAGCCCCAGCATTTT
cdr3_aa: CASTAGGGNQPQHF
j_call: TRBJ1-5
d_call: .
v_call: TRBV5-6

cdr3_nt: TGTGCCAGCAGTCTTGGACGGGCCCCGGGGGAGCAGTACTTC
cdr3_aa: CASSLGRAPGEQYF
j_call: TRBJ2-7
d_call: .
v_call: TRBV7-9

cdr3_nt: TGTGCCAGCGGAAGACAGGGGGATCAGCCCCAGCATTTT
cdr3_aa: CASGRQGDQPQHF
j_call: TRBJ1-5
d_call: TRBD1
v_call: TRBV28

cdr3_nt: TGCGCCAGCAGCTTGGAGGATACGCAGTATTTT
cdr3_aa: CASSLEDTQYF
j_call: TRBJ2-3
d_call: .
v_call: TRBV5-1

cdr3_nt: TGTGCCAGCAGCGAAACTAGCGGGCCTTTAAATGAGCAGTTCTTC
cdr3_aa: CASSETSGPLNEQFF
j_call: TRBJ2-1
d_call: TRBD2
v_call: TRBV13

cdr3_nt: TGTGCCAGTACCCCGGGGGAGGGACGCGGTCGGCAGCCCCAGCATTTT
cdr3_aa: CASTPGEGRGRQPQHF
j_call: TRBJ1-5
d_call: .
v_call: TRBV19

cdr3_nt: TGTGCCAGCAGCCCGACTAGCGGAGCCACCTACGAGCAGTACTTC
cdr3_aa: CASSPTSGATYEQYF
j_call: TRBJ2-7
d_call: TRBD2
v_call: TRBV7-2

cdr3_nt: TGTGCCAGCAGCGTAGGGACAGGCCACTCTGGAAACACCATATATTTT
cdr3_aa: CASSVGTGHSGNTIYF
j_call: TRBJ1-3
d_call: TRBD1
v_call: TRBV9

cdr3_nt: TGTGCCAGCAGCTTAGTTGGCGGACAGGGGGATACGCAGTATTTT
cdr3_aa: CASSLVGGQGDTQYF
j_call: TRBJ2-3
d_call: TRBD1
v_call: TRBV7-2

cdr3_nt: TGTGCCAGCACGGTCGACGGGGGCAGGAACACTGAAGCTTTCTTT
cdr3_aa: CASTVDGGRNTEAFF
j_call: TRBJ1-1
d_call: .
v_call: TRBV5-4